This T cell receptor beta chain was captured by sequencing in a study of CD8 T cells in cerebrospinal fluid in Alzheimer's disease (dated by TCRdb to the early 2020s). In terms of the full investigation: CSF T cell clonal expansion was assessed with two single-cell approaches: plate-based nested PCR sequencing and droplet-based sequencing. The study examined whether cerebrospinal fluid from healthy elderly individuals and from patients with neurodegenerative disease contained clonally expanded T cells. A total of roughly 24 samples were covered by the CSF gene-expression analysis, in which Parkinson's disease patients were included. In the droplet-based CSF analysis comparing patients with controls, about 10 healthy controls (around 11,000 cells) and about 10 patients with MCI or Alzheimer's disease (approximately 10,000 cells) were included. The paper's findings and limits, for the study overall: When the data were pooled, 4 of 6 Alzheimer's patients but only 1 of 10 healthy subjects had a highly expanded clone, defined as one making up at least 3% of TCRs. The EBV-specific clones were neither the most highly expanded clones nor enriched among patients. A higher percentage of TCRs was made up by the largest CSF clone in patients with MCI or Alzheimer's disease than in controls. The authors warned that finding EBV-specific TCRs in CSF does not prove a causal connection between EBV and Alzheimer's disease. The overall clonality comparison included only samples with detectable clones (roughly eleven healthy, 5 MCI, 5 AD, 6 PD).

The library came from 10x single-cell sequencing. Profiling of CSF cells was done with 10X Genomics single-cell V(D)J and 5' gene-expression libraries. An Illumina NextSeq550 was used to sequence the CSF single-cell TCR libraries. In the original analysis: V(D)J reads were aligned to the vdj-GRCh38 alts ensemble 2.0.0 reference and processed with the Cell Ranger vdj pipeline. Clonotypes were defined as cell barcodes sharing the same set of productive CDR3 nucleotide sequences. To link clonality with transcriptional profiles, clonotype information was added to the Seurat v3.0 gene-expression metadata. Exclusion was applied to CSF cells with more than 1,800 genes, more than 7,500 UMIs or more than 10% mitochondrial reads. CDR3-beta sequences were compared against VDJdb to identify TCRs with known antigen specificity. Clone sharing was examined by network analysis using the R package qgraph, in which only TCRs with complete alpha and beta chains were included. Each entry corresponds to one CDR3 protein sequence from reads that TCRdb reprocessed, and DNA is not given. The V and J calls follow TCRdb's processing rather than the paper's. The table kept for this sample lists 1,000 to 1,300 distinct CDR3 sequences. The top ten clones comprise roughly a tenth of the sample.

Inclusive of the bounding cysteine and phenylalanine, the CDR3 is 15 residues long. No DNA is listed. Per the germline V gene, MNHEY is the CDR1 and SVGAGI is the CDR2. Acute infectious disease was absent in all participants, and all participants were in good physical condition. For droplet-based sequencing, live CSF cells were sorted with a live/dead marker. To pellet immune cells, CSF obtained by lumbar puncture was centrifuged at 300g. Each CSF sample was checked for red blood cells, and any sample showing blood contamination was excluded. CSF cells were cryopreserved by placing the cells in freezing medium, freezing the cells overnight at -80 degrees C, and then storing the cells in liquid nitrogen. Before analysis, CSF samples had been stored for less than seven months. This clonotype qualifies as medium-sized (0.01 to 0.1%) by its frequency, with no count on file. The antigen it recognizes is unknown.

The material sequenced was cerebrospinal fluid. The V and J segments used are TRBV6-5 and TRBJ2-3; TCRdb's assignment of TRBD1 cannot be checked, as there is no DNA. This sequence was found in a human donor in good health. CDR3 loop: CASSQGGGGADTQYF.